A selection of T cell receptor beta chains follows, all from one sample in a study of T-cell memory formation after mild COVID-19. TCRdb passed the 5' RACE reads through MiXCR, listing each CDR3 protein once. There are under 600,000 distinct CDR3 sequences in the sample; about a fifth occur only once, and under 8.5% lies in the top ten. The sequencing sample was made of PBMCs or a T cell subset sorted from them (not recorded which). Receptor source: an adult woman who had mild COVID-19 (a few samples of this study predate the infection). Cell type and time point are not known. The CDR3 runs from the conserved cysteine through the conserved F or W. D genes are given only for firm matches. Size tells how often a clone was seen (once, few, many) or the class of an expanded clone, and some rows leave it out.

>-|TRBV18|-|TRBJ1-1
CASSPLISGTEAFF
TGTGCCAGCTCACCACTTATTTCAGGCACTGAAGCTTTCTTT
>-|TRBV5-4|-|TRBJ2-5
CASSQYRDIGTQYF
TGTGCCAGCAGCCAGTACAGGGATATCGGGACCCAGTACTTC
>-|TRBV20-1|-|TRBJ1-5
CSARDTPGTTSDQPQHF
TGCAGTGCTAGAGATACCCCAGGGACCACGTCCGATCAGCCCCAGCATTTT
>-|TRBV10-3|-|TRBJ2-7
CAIKVPGTYEQYF
TGTGCCATCAAAGTCCCCGGAACCTACGAGCAGTACTTC
>few|TRBV7-9|-|TRBJ1-2
CASSSGTTFPYGYTF
TGTGCCAGCAGCTCCGGGACCACGTTTCCATATGGCTACACCTTC
>-|TRBV27|TRBD1|TRBJ1-1
CASIRTGGQAFF
TGTGCCAGCATCCGTACAGGGGGTCAAGCTTTCTTT
>-|TRBV6-4|-|TRBJ2-1
CASSASAGNEQFF
TGTGCCAGCAGTGCAAGCGCGGGAAATGAGCAGTTCTTC
>-|TRBV7-9|TRBD1|TRBJ2-5
CASSLRGQERDGQYF
TGTGCCAGCAGCTTAAGGGGACAGGAAAGAGATGGCCAGTACTTC
>few|TRBV5-1|-|TRBJ2-7
CASSWGGDGEQYF
TGCGCCAGCAGCTGGGGCGGGGACGGCGAGCAGTACTTC
>-|TRBV4-3|-|TRBJ1-6
CASSQDGVYNSPLHF
TGCGCCAGCAGCCAAGATGGAGTTTATAATTCACCCCTCCACTTT
>few|TRBV18|TRBD2|TRBJ2-7
CASSHTTSGLYEQYF
TGTGCCAGCTCACATACTACTAGCGGACTATACGAGCAGTACTTC
>few|TRBV30|TRBD1|TRBJ2-1
CAGYSPGTGVNEQFF
TGTGCCGGATATTCACCCGGGACAGGGGTCAATGAGCAGTTCTTC
>-|TRBV30|-|TRBJ2-7
CAWSPGAAYEQYF
TGTGCCTGGAGCCCGGGGGCTGCCTACGAGCAGTACTTC
>-|TRBV7-2|TRBD2|TRBJ2-1
CASSLSGTQAHEQFF
TGTGCCAGCAGCTTGAGCGGGACTCAGGCTCATGAGCAGTTCTTC
>-|TRBV5-1|TRBD2|TRBJ2-1
CASCLSPSGGANEQFF
TGCGCCAGCTGCTTGTCCCCTAGCGGGGGGGCCAATGAGCAGTTCTTC
>-|TRBV6-5|TRBD2|TRBJ2-5
CASSGAGQETQYF
TGTGCCAGTAGCGGAGCGGGACAAGAGACCCAGTACTTC
>-|TRBV4-2|TRBD1|TRBJ1-2
CASSQDVGRGRGYTF
TGTGCCAGCAGCCAAGACGTGGGCAGGGGGCGAGGCTACACCTTC
>few|TRBV5-8|TRBD1|TRBJ2-7
CASSLTRDRGNEQYF
TGTGCCAGCAGCTTGACCCGGGACAGGGGCAACGAGCAGTACTTC